The 30 T cell receptor beta chains reported below all come from one sample, sequenced in a study of T cell responses to AZD1222 COVID-19 vaccine. Sequenced by immunoSEQ multiplex PCR; TCRdb stores in-frame clones only, minus some. The repertoire holds approximately 100,000 clones, with less than 95% as singletons. The sample here was peripheral blood, taken 28 days after the second AZD1222 dose. These receptors were taken from an adult who received the AZD1222 COVID-19 vaccine.

The CDR3 DNA reads TGTGCCAGCTCACCAATAAGTGAAGATCAGCCCCAGCATTTT. Translating it yields CASSPISEDQPQHF. This rearrangement joins TRBV18 to TRBJ1-5; D is ambiguous. V was pared by 2 bases and J by 5 bases, with 10 bases between. Germline V gives CDR1 KGHSH, CDR2 LQKENI. CDR3 length equals 14 residues.

This chain joins TRBV6-5 and TRBJ2-5; D gene ambiguous. V was trimmed by 5 bases and J by 5 bases, leaving 18 bases between them. Germline CDR1 is MNHEY and CDR2 is SVGAGI. The CDR3 sequence is 15 residues long. The CDR3 protein is CASSPDPWVFETQYF. CDR3 coding DNA: TGTGCCAGCAGTCCGGACCCGTGGGTGTTCGAGACCCAGTACTTC.

The chain is built from TRBV27 and TRBJ2-1; 8 positions agree with TRBD1. V dropped 8 bases and J dropped 7; count of bases not matched to a gene: 10. Germline V gene sequence: CDR1 MNHEY, CDR2 SMNVEV (reference sequence). CDR3 length equals 14 residues. The CDR3 spells CASFRQGAGNEQFF. For the CDR3, the DNA is TGTGCCAGCTTTAGGCAGGGGGCTGGTAATGAGCAGTTCTTC.

This clone was detected only once. The gene calls are TRBV29-1 and TRBJ2-4; D could derive from TRBD1 or TRBD2 (5 bases each). CDR1 and CDR2 from the germline V gene are SQVTM and ANQGSEA. Between the trimmed V and J ends, which lost 0 bases and 6 bases, there was a span of 18 bases. There are 16 residues in the CDR3. CDR3 residues: CSVEDVHRRWGNIQYF. In DNA, the CDR3 is TGCAGCGTTGAAGATGTCCACAGGAGGTGGGGAAACATTCAGTACTTC.

The chain couples TRBV3-1 (or the pseudogene TRBV3-2) to TRBJ2-4, with 7 bases aligning to TRBD2. Germline CDR1 and CDR2: LGHDT and YNNKEL (reference sequence). J gave up 8 bases and V 0 bases, and 10 bases lay outside the gene matches. This CDR3 contains 16 residues. This CDR3 reads CASSQDQEAGFDIQYF. CDR3 DNA sequence: TGTGCCAGCAGCCAAGACCAGGAAGCGGGGTTTGACATTCAGTACTTC.

This chain uses TRBV7-2 with TRBJ2-7, with TRBD1 matching over 10 bases. With V trimmed by 5 bases and J by 3 bases, 7 bases remained unmatched. CDR1 and CDR2 (germline): SGHTA, FQGNSA. This CDR3 region has 15 residues. Here the CDR3 DNA reads TGTGCCAGCAGCCAGGGACAGGGGATTTTCTACGAGCAGTACTTC. Amino acids: CASSQGQGIFYEQYF.

CDR3 nucleotide sequence: TGTGCCAGTAGTACCAACAGGGGAGAGACCCAGTACTTC. It codes for CASSTNRGETQYF. This chain uses TRBV19 with TRBJ2-5, with 7 bases fitting TRBD1. This CDR3 has 13 residues. Trimming at V came to 4 bases and at J to 4 bases, leaving 3 bases not matched to a gene. Germline CDR1 and CDR2: LNHDA and SQIVND (reference sequence).

In this sample, this clone turned up a few times. The chain is built from TRBV9 and TRBJ2-1, with D tentatively TRBD2 (6 bases). The length of the CDR3 is 13 residues. CDR1 and CDR2 from the germline V gene are SGDLS and YYNGEE. Deletions cut 4 bases from V and 7 bases from J, with 12 bases between. The CDR3 sequence: CASSFGTVNEQFF. CDR3 coding DNA: TGTGCCAGCAGCTTCGGGACTGTTAATGAGCAGTTCTTC.

This clone was counted between two and nine times. J is TRBJ1-1 and V is TRBV5-6, with 7 bases matching TRBD1. Trimming cost V 2 bases and J 2 bases; bases outside gene matches: 6. The CDR3 sequence is 15 residues long. From germline, CDR1 is SGHDT and CDR2 YYEEEE. The CDR3 sequence: CASSFPAGGNTEAFF. In DNA, the CDR3 is TGTGCCAGCAGCTTTCCGGCAGGGGGAAACACTGAAGCTTTCTTT.

CDR3 in DNA: TGTGCCTGGAGTCACACACAGGGAAGGTCCTACGAGCAGTACTTC. This codes for CAWSHTQGRSYEQYF. The genes are TRBV30 and TRBJ2-7, with D tentatively TRBD1 (6 bases). The CDR3 spans 15 residues. V lost 2 bases and J lost 1, with 15 bases in between. The germline CDR1 and CDR2 sequences are GTSNPN and SVGIG (reference sequence).

The V gene is TRBV6-5, the J gene TRBJ2-7, with a tentative D call TRBD1 (6 bases). In germline, CDR1 is MNHEY, CDR2 SVGAGI. The CDR3 is 13 amino acids. V dropped 5 bases and J dropped 6 bases, with 14 bases sitting between them. The CDR3 loop is CASSISLGAEQYF. CDR3 bases: TGTGCCAGCAGTATCTCTCTGGGGGCCGAGCAGTACTTC.

The sample holds one count of this clone. The chain combines TRBV29-1 with TRBJ2-7; D is undetermined. CDR1 and CDR2 (germline): SQVTM, ANQGSEA. V was trimmed by 6 bases and J by 3 bases, leaving 15 bases between them. The length of the CDR3 is 13 residues. The CDR3 sequence is CSVPGPSSYEQYF. The CDR3 DNA reads as TGCAGCGTCCCAGGACCTTCCAGCTACGAGCAGTACTTC.

The chain uses TRBV9 and TRBJ2-7; D is uncertain. There are 15 residues in the CDR3. CDR1 is SGDLS, CDR2 YYNGEE, per germline. V was clipped by 0 bases and J by 1 base, with 11 bases between them. CDR3 in amino acids: CASSVEGHGSYEQYF. The CDR3 DNA reads as TGTGCCAGCAGCGTAGAGGGCCACGGTTCCTACGAGCAGTACTTC. The entire variable domain, with the rest obtained from reference TRBV9 and TRBJ2-7, is as follows: DSGVTQTPKHLITATGQRVTLRCSPRSGDLSVYWYQQSLDQGLQFLIQYYNGEERAKGNILERFSAQQFPDLHSELNLSSLELGDSALYFCASSVEGHGSYEQYFGPGTRLTVT.

The chain recombines TRBV4-3 with TRBJ2-3; D unresolved. Germline CDR1 and CDR2: LGHNA and YSLEER. CDR3 length: 14 residues. The V end lost 0 bases, the J end lost 4 bases, and 8 bases lay between the germline ends. Here the CDR3 reads CASSQDRLSDTQYF. The CDR3 DNA follows: TGCGCCAGCAGCCAAGACAGACTGTCAGATACGCAGTATTTT.

The V and J genes are TRBV21-1 and TRBJ2-7. TRBV21-1 is assigned pseudogene status. This CDR3 has 14 residues. The CDR3 is CASHWTARSYEQYF. As DNA, the CDR3 is TGTGCCAGCCACTGGACGGCTAGGTCCTACGAGCAGTACTTC.

This clone was detected a few times. The chain combines TRBV5-8 with TRBJ1-3, with a weak D call TRBD1 (5 bases). V lost 4 bases, J lost 4 bases, and 12 bases lay in between. The CDR3 is 14 residues long. Germline lookup yields CDR1 SGHTS and CDR2 YDEGEE. CDR3 bases: TGTGCCAGCAGCCGCTCAGGGTTAGGAAACACCATATATTTT. Translated, it gives CASSRSGLGNTIYF.

A note on this clone: A junction end diverges from the germline sequence, so it may reflect a read error. The rearrangement joins TRBV6-5 to TRBJ2-7, with D possibly being TRBD1 or TRBD2 (6 bases each). The V gene's germline CDR1 is MNHEY and CDR2 SVGAGI. The length of the CDR3 is 11 residues. Written as DNA, the CDR3 is TGTGCCAGCAGTAGGGGGGAAAATACCCACTTC. Translating gives CASSRGENTHF.

V and J are TRBV29-1 and TRBJ2-5; D possibly uses TRBD1 or TRBD2 (5 bases each). Germline lookup yields CDR1 SQVTM and CDR2 ANQGSEA. This CDR3 contains 12 residues. The germline V and J ends were trimmed by 7 bases and 2 bases, with 11 bases remaining between them. In DNA, the CDR3 is TGCAGCGCCCTGGGGGTTCAAGAGACCCAGTACTTC. Encoded protein: CSALGVQETQYF.

This rearrangement joins TRBV10-3 to TRBJ2-2; 9 bases are shared with TRBD1. Trimming at V came to 0 bases and at J to 7 bases, leaving 6 bases not matched to a gene. The CDR3 is made up of 16 amino acids. Per the germline V gene, CDR1 is ENHRY and CDR2 is SYGVKD. The CDR3 coding sequence is TGTGCCATCAGTGAGTCCAGGACAGGGGATTTCGGGGAGCTGTTTTTT. Amino acid sequence: CAISESRTGDFGELFF.

This clone was picked up one time. This sequence joins TRBV16 and TRBJ1-6; 7 bases align to TRBD1. The CDR3 spans 15 residues. The germline CDR1 and CDR2 sequences are KGHSY and FQNENV. The junction had 5 bases not matched to a gene; V was cut back by 2 bases and J by 7 bases. CDR3 sequence reads: CASSQEGQYNSPLHF. The CDR3 DNA is TGTGCCAGCAGCCAAGAGGGACAGTACAATTCACCCCTCCACTTT. Drawing the rest from reference TRBV16 and TRBJ1-6, the complete variable domain is GEEVAQTPKHLVRGEGQKAKLYCAPIKGHSYVFWYQQVLKNEFKFLISFQNENVFDETGMPKERFSAKCLPNSPCSLEIQATKLEDSAVYFCASSQEGQYNSPLHFGNGTRLTVT.

A single count supports this clone. The chain employs TRBV7-6 and TRBJ1-6; D perhaps matches TRBD1 (6 bases). The CDR3 has 17 residues. CDR1 SGHVS and CDR2 FNYEAQ come from the germline V gene. Trimming stripped 5 bases from V and 0 bases from J, with 14 bases between. CDR3 sequence reads: CASSDQTGSSYNSPLHF. For the CDR3, the DNA is TGTGCCAGCAGCGATCAAACAGGGAGCTCCTATAATTCACCCCTCCACTTT. Full variable domain (remainder filled in from reference TRBV7-6 and TRBJ1-6): GAGVSQSPRYKVTKRGQDVALRCDPISGHVSLYWYRQALGQGPEFLTYFNYEAQQDKSGLPNDRFSAERPEGSISTLTIQRTEQRDSAMYRCASSDQTGSSYNSPLHFGNGTRLTVT.

The rearrangement links TRBV4-3 to TRBJ1-6; the D is unclear. The CDR3 consists of 14 residues. Germline assignment: CDR1 LGHNA and CDR2 YSLEER. V was pared by 4 bases and J by 6 bases, with 10 bases between. The CDR3 reads CASSPRHFNSPLHF. CDR3 bases: TGCGCCAGCAGCCCTCGACACTTTAATTCACCCCTCCACTTT.

This chain connects TRBV11-1 to TRBJ1-1; the D is unclear. V lost 6 bases and J lost 4, with 6 bases in between. The length of the CDR3 is 11 residues. Germline CDR1 SGHAT, CDR2 FQDESV (reference sequence). The CDR3 nucleotides are TGTGCCAGCAGACAGAGCACTGAAGCTTTCTTT. Translating gives CASRQSTEAFF.

The chain joins TRBV30 to TRBJ1-1; D is perhaps TRBD1 (6 bases). This CDR3 is built from 15 residues. Trimming shortened V by 3 bases and J by 1 base, and 15 bases separated the two germline ends. CDR1 and CDR2 from the germline V gene are GTSNPN and SVGIG (reference sequence). CDR3 DNA sequence: TGTGCCTGGAGCCAACAGGGACATCAGAACACTGAAGCTTTCTTT. This codes for CAWSQQGHQNTEAFF.

The chain combines TRBV27 with TRBJ2-4; D gene unclear. Germline lookup yields CDR1 MNHEY and CDR2 SMNVEV (reference sequence). V lost 5 bases to trimming and J lost 8 bases, with 13 bases between them. CDR3 length: 13 residues. CDR3 nucleotide sequence: TGTGCCAGCAGTCCACCGTTTGAGGACATTCAGTACTTC. Protein product: CASSPPFEDIQYF.

This clone was recorded only once. The rearrangement links TRBV6-2 or TRBV6-3 to TRBJ2-5; 10 bases fit TRBD2. The trim removed 4 bases at V and 4 bases at J, leaving 9 bases unmatched. The CDR3 consists of 16 residues. Germline lookup yields CDR1 MNHEY and CDR2 SVGEGT. CDR3 in amino acids: CASSFGLAAPLETQYF. CDR3 in DNA: TGTGCCAGCAGTTTCGGACTAGCGGCGCCTCTAGAGACCCAGTACTTC.

CDR3 in DNA: TGTGCCAGCAGCTCCCAGCCGATGGGGGAGAACACTGAAGCTTTCTTT. Translated: CASSSQPMGENTEAFF. The chain employs TRBV7-9 and TRBJ1-1; D possibly corresponds to TRBD1 (5 bases). Germline V lookup: CDR1 SEHNR, CDR2 FQNEAQ (reference sequence). This CDR3 has 16 amino acids. The V end was cut by 4 bases, the J end by 1 base, with 16 bases between.

The genes are TRBV19 and TRBJ2-5, with D perhaps TRBD2 (7 bases). The V gene lost 9 bases and the J gene lost 5 bases, with 19 bases spanning the gap. This CDR3 contains 14 residues. Per the germline V gene, CDR1 is LNHDA and CDR2 is SQIVND (reference sequence). The CDR3 DNA reads as TGTGCCAGCCGGCTGGGGGGGCCCGGGGAGACCCAGTACTTC. Translated: CASRLGGPGETQYF.

V usage is TRBV30 and J usage is TRBJ1-4, with D perhaps TRBD1 (5 bases). There are 13 residues in the CDR3. Germline assignment: CDR1 GTSNPN and CDR2 SVGIG (reference sequence). V was shortened by 4 bases and J by 12 bases, with 18 bases between the two germline ends. This CDR3 reads CAWMRGLVGELFF. CDR3 sequence (DNA): TGTGCCTGGATGCGGGGCCTAGTTGGGGAACTGTTTTTT.

The V gene is TRBV19, the J gene TRBJ1-6; 8 nucleotides match TRBD1. The V and J ends lost 6 bases and 9 bases, in that order; junction bases with no gene match: 4. Germline CDR1 LNHDA, CDR2 SQIVND (reference sequence). The CDR3 extends over 13 amino acids. The DNA of the CDR3 is TGTGCCAGTAGCAACGACAGGGGTTCACCCCTCCACTTT. Protein: CASSNDRGSPLHF.